This T cell receptor (beta chain) was found in a study of blood T cells in healthy people across ages. Study observations and caveats: Expanded clonotype shifts may have been confounded, as the donors had an unknown CMV status.

For this clonotype: No antigen is known for it.

Germline loops: CDR1 SQVTM, CDR2 ANQGSEA. This CDR3 spans 16 amino acids. Between the trimmed V and J ends, which lost 7 bases and 5 bases, there was a span of 26 bases. Together with a sample-barcoded 5' primer, a J-beta primer mix was included in a second PCR lasting roughly 6 to 12 cycles. One entry per CDR3 protein results from TCRdb running MiXCR on the 5' RACE reads. Of roughly 1,100,000 distinct CDR3 sequences listed, about 25% are singletons. These sequences were also reported in another study, on T cells of mothers and their children. This second report adds: Three healthy Caucasian mothers and their six children were the donors.

This chain uses TRBV29-1 with TRBJ2-5; maybe TRBD1 (6 bases). Input material: blood. The clonotype comes from a girl aged 2 to 9 in good health. The CDR3 region has the DNA TGCAGCGGCCAGGGGTCGGCGAACTCGGAGAGCGAGACCCAGTACTTC. Its translation is CSGQGSANSESETQYF.